This T cell receptor beta chain was found in a study of cytomegalovirus exposure and HLA in healthy donors. Turning to this clone: Antigen unknown.

Whole-study results and caveats: The study had only CMV serostatus as immune exposure information. Sequencing probably produced one cluster of sequence variants that were highly shared.

Both 60 Vbeta primers and 13 Jbeta primers went into the PCR. Assay: immunoSEQ multiplex PCR; the TCRdb copy retains only in-frame clones and omits some. Of 200,000 or so clones in the sample, approximately 87% were seen once. CDR3 length: 12 residues. Germline assignment: CDR1 SQVTM and CDR2 ANQGSEA. Deletions cut 4 bases from V and 4 bases from J, with 8 bases between. The source material was PBMCs. V gene TRBV29-1 combines with J gene TRBJ2-1, with a tentative D call TRBD2 (6 bases). The receptor was derived from a human donor in good health. CDR3 sequence: CSVVGGYNEQFF. CDR3 DNA sequence: TGCAGCGTTGTTGGGGGGTACAATGAGCAGTTCTTC.